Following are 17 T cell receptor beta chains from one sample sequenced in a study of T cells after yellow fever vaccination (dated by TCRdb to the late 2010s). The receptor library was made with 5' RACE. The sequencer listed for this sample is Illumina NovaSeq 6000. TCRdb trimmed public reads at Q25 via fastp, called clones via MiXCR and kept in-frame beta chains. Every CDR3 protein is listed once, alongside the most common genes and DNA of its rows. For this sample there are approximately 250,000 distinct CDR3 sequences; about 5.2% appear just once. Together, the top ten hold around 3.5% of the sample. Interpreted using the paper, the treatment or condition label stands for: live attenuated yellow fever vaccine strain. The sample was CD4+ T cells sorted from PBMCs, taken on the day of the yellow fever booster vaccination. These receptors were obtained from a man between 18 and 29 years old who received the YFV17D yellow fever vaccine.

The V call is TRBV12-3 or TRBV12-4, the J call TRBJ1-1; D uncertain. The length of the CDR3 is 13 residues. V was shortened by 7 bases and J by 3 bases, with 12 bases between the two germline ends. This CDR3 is CASNKIRDTEAFF. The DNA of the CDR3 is TGTGCCAGCAATAAGATCCGGGACACTGAAGCTTTCTTT.

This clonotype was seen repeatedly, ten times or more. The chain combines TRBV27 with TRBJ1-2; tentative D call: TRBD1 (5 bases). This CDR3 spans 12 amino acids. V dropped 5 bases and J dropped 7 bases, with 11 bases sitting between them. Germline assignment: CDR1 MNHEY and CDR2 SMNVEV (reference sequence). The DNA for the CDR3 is TGTGCCAGCAGTCCCCAGGGATTTGGCTACACCTTC. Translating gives CASSPQGFGYTF.

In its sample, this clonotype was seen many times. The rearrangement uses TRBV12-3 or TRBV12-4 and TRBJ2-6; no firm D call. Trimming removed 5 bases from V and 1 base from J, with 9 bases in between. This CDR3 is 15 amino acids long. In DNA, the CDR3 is TGTGCCAGCAGTGACGGCTTGTCTGGGGCCAACGTCCTGACTTTC. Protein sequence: CASSDGLSGANVLTF.

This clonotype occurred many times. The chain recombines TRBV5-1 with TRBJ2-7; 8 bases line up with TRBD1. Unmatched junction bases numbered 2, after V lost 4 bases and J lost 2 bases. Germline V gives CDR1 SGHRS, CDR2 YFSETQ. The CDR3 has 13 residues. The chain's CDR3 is CASSRTGTYEQYV. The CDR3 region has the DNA TGCGCCAGCAGCCGGACAGGGACCTACGAGCAGTACGTC.

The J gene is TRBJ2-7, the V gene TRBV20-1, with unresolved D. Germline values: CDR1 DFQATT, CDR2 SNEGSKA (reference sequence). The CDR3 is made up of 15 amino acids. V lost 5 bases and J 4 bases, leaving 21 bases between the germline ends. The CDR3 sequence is CSAALPSLGSYEQYF. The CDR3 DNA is TGCAGTGCTGCCCTCCCCTCTCTTGGGTCGTACGAGCAGTACTTC.

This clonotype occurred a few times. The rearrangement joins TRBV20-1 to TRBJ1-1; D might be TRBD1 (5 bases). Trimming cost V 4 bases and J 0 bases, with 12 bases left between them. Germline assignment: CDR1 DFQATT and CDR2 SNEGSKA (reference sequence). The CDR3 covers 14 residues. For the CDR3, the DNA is TGCAGTGCTACTCCGGGACCCATGAACACTGAAGCTTTCTTT. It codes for CSATPGPMNTEAFF.

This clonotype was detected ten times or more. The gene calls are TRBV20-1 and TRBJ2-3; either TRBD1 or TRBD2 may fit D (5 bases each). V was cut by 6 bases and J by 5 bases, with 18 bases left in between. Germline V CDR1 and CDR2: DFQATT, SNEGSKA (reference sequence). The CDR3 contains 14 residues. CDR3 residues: CSAPGAGRRDTQYF. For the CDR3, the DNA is TGCAGTGCCCCCGGAGCAGGGAGAAGAGATACGCAGTATTTT.

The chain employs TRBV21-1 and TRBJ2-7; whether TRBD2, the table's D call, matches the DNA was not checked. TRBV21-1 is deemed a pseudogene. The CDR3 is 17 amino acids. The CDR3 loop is CASSKVRLMLSQDEQYV. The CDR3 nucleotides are TGTGCCAGCAGCAAAGTACGGCTAATGCTCTCCCAAGACGAGCAGTACGTC.

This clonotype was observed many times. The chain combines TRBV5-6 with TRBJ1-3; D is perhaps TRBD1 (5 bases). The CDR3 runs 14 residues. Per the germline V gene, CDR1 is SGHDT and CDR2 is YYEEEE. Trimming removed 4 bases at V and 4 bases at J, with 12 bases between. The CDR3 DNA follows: TGTGCCAGCAGCCGGGGCATACAAGGAAACACCATATATTTT. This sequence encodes CASSRGIQGNTIYF. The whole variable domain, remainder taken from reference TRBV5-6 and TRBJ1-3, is DAGVTQSPTHLIKTRGQQVTLRCSPKSGHDTVSWYQQALGQGPQFIFQYYEEEERQRGNFPDRFSGHQFPNYSSELNVNALLLGDSALYLCASSRGIQGNTIYFGEGSWLTVV.

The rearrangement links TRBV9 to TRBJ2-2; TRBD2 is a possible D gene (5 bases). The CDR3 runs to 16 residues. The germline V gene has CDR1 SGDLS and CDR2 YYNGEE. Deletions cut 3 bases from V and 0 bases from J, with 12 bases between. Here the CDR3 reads CASSAASSSNTGELFF. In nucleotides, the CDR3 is TGTGCCAGCAGCGCCGCTAGCTCCTCGAACACCGGGGAGCTGTTTTTT.

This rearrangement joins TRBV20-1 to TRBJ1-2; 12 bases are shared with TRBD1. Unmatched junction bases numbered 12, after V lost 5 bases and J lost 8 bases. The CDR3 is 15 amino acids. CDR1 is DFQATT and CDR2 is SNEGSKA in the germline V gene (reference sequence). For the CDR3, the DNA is TGCAGTGCTGGACTCCGGGACAGGGGGCAGGGAGGCTACACCTTC. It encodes CSAGLRDRGQGGYTF.

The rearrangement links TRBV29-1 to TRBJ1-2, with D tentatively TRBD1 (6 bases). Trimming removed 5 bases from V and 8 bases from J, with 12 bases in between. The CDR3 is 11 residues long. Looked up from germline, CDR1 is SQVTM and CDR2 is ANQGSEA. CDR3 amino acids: CSVWDNEGYTF. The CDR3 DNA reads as TGCAGCGTTTGGGACAATGAGGGCTACACCTTC.

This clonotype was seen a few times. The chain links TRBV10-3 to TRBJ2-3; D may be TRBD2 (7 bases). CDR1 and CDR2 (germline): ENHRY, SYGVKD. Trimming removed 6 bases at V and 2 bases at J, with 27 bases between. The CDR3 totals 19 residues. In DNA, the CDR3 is TGTGCCATCAGCCAAGGGAGGCGGGGGCTCTCGGAAAACACAGATACGCAGTATTTT. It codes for CAISQGRRGLSENTDTQYF.

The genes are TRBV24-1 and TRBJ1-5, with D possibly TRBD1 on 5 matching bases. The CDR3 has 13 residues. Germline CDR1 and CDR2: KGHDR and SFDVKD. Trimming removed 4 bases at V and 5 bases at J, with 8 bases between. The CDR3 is CATSEAGDQPQHF. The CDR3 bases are TGTGCCACCAGTGAGGCGGGGGATCAGCCCCAGCATTTT.

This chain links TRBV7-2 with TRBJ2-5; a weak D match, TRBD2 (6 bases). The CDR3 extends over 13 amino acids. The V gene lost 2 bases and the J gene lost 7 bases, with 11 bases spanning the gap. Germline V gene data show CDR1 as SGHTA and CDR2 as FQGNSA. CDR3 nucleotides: TGTGCCAGCAGCTTAACAGGAGGGGTGACCCAGTACTTC. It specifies CASSLTGGVTQYF.

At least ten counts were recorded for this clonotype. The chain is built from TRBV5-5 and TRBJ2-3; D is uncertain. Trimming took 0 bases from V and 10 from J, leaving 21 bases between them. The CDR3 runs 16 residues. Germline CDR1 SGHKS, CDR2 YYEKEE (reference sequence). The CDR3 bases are TGTGCCAGCAGCTTGGATGACGGCCGTGTCGAGGCGGCGCAGTATTTT. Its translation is CASSLDDGRVEAAQYF.

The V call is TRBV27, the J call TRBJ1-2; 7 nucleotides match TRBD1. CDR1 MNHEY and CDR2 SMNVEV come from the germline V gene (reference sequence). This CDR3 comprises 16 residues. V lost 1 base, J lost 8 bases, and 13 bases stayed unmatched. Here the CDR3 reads CASSLWSPTGELGYTF. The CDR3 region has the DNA TGTGCCAGCAGTTTATGGTCCCCAACAGGGGAATTGGGCTACACCTTC.